Below, 18 T cell receptor beta chains from the same sample are listed, as sequenced in a study of shared clonotypes between healthy human individuals. Assay: immunoSEQ multiplex PCR; the TCRdb copy retains only in-frame clones and omits some. The data contain over a million clones, roughly 97% of them singletons. The source material was naive CD4+ T cells sorted from blood. As to subset: CD45RA+ positively selected. The receptor source for this set is a man aged 30 to 45 in good health.

This rearrangement joins TRBV28 to TRBJ2-3; tentative D call: TRBD2 (8 bases). V lost 5 bases and J lost 3, with 18 bases in between. This CDR3 has 16 residues. Germline V gene data show CDR1 as MDHEN and CDR2 as SYDVKM. CDR3 loop: CASSPHRGGGTDTQYF. DNA for the CDR3: TGTGCCAGCAGTCCACACAGGGGCGGGGGGACAGATACGCAGTATTTT. The entire variable domain, with the rest obtained from reference TRBV28 and TRBJ2-3, is as follows: DVKVTQSSRYLVKRTGEKVFLECVQDMDHENMFWYRQDPGLGLRLIYFSYDVKMKEKGDIPEGYSVSREKKERFSLILESASTNQTSMYLCASSPHRGGGTDTQYFGPGTRLTVL.

The chain carries TRBV7-6 and TRBJ1-1; TRBD1 might be the D (6 bases). Trimming cost V 3 bases and J 6 bases, with 11 bases left between them. Germline-derived CDR1 and CDR2 are SGHVS and FNYEAQ. The CDR3 spans 13 residues. The CDR3 bases are TGTGCCAGCAGCTTTAGACAGGAGTCTGAAGCTTTCTTT. It codes for CASSFRQESEAFF.

Points on this clone: Other DNA sequences in this sample translate to the same CDR3. In DNA, the CDR3 is TGTGCCAGCAGTGACTATAGCGGGACGAGAGCAGATACGCAGTATTTT. Translating it yields CASSDYSGTRADTQYF. The chain is built from TRBV25-1 and TRBJ2-3; TRBD2 matches at 8 bases. With V trimmed by 3 bases and J by 4 bases, 9 bases remained unmatched. The germline V gene encodes CDR1 MGHDK and CDR2 SYGVNS. This CDR3 comprises 16 residues.

V is TRBV11-2 and J is TRBJ2-1; the D gene is possibly TRBD2 (6 bases). From germline, CDR1 is SGHAT and CDR2 FQNNGV. This CDR3 comprises 16 residues. The V gene lost 1 base and the J gene lost 4 bases, with 14 bases spanning the gap. In DNA form, the CDR3 reads TGTGCCAGCAGCTTAGGGTTTAGCGGTTCATACAATGAGCAGTTCTTC. This gives the protein CASSLGFSGSYNEQFF.

The chain links TRBV4-3 to TRBJ2-7; D tentatively fits TRBD1 or TRBD2 (5 bases each). CDR1 is LGHNA and CDR2 is YSLEER in the germline V gene. Trimming took 4 bases from V and 6 from J, leaving 13 bases between them. The CDR3 extends over 13 amino acids. The CDR3 loop reads CASSRDPFREQYF. The CDR3 region has the DNA TGCGCCAGCAGCCGGGACCCCTTCCGCGAGCAGTACTTC.

This clone was recorded once. The gene calls are TRBV27 and TRBJ2-2, with D possibly TRBD1 on 5 matching bases. V was trimmed by 5 bases and J by 3 bases, leaving 13 bases between them. Per the germline V gene, CDR1 is MNHEY and CDR2 is SMNVEV (reference sequence). The CDR3 extends over 15 amino acids. For the CDR3, the DNA is TGTGCCAGCAGTGACCCTGACAGAGACACCGGGGAGCTGTTTTTT. Translated, it gives CASSDPDRDTGELFF.

This sequence joins TRBV5-4 and TRBJ2-3; 7 bases match TRBD2. The CDR3 covers 14 residues. Unmatched junction bases numbered 2, after V lost 4 bases and J lost 0 bases. CDR1 and CDR2 (germline): SGHNT, YYREEE (reference sequence). In nucleotides, the CDR3 is TGTGCCAGCAGCGATAGCGGGAGCACAGATACGCAGTATTTT. Amino acids: CASSDSGSTDTQYF. The full variable domain, rest sourced from reference TRBV5-4 and TRBJ2-3, is ETGVTQSPTHLIKTRGQQVTLRCSSQSGHNTVSWYQQALGQGPQFIFQYYREEENGRGNFPPRFSGLQFPNYSSELNVNALELDDSALYLCASSDSGSTDTQYFGPGTRLTVL.

This chain uses TRBV6-5 with TRBJ2-1; 9 bases line up with TRBD1. With V trimmed by 6 bases and J by 9 bases, 12 bases remained unmatched. The CDR3 consists of 15 residues. Looked up from germline, CDR1 is MNHEY and CDR2 is SVGAGI. CDR3 DNA: TGTGCCAGCAGAAGACACGACAGGGGGGGGGCTGAGCAGTTCTTC. Amino acids: CASRRHDRGGAEQFF.

The chain carries TRBV19 and TRBJ1-3, with 8 bases that match TRBD1. After removal of 7 bases from V and 0 bases from J, the junction contained 11 bases not matched to a gene. The length of the CDR3 is 17 residues. Germline assignment: CDR1 LNHDA and CDR2 SQIVND (reference sequence). The DNA of the CDR3 is TGTGCCAGTACCCGGACGCGGGACAGGTACTCTGGAAACACCATATATTTT. This sequence encodes CASTRTRDRYSGNTIYF.

The chain carries TRBV28 and TRBJ2-4, with TRBD2 matching over 7 bases. CDR1 and CDR2 (germline): MDHEN, SYDVKM. The CDR3 contains 17 residues. V lost 5 bases, J lost 1 base, and 11 bases stayed unmatched. CDR3 nucleotide sequence: TGTGCCAGCAGTCCGTATCTGGCGGGAGCGGCCAAAAACATTCAGTACTTC. Amino acid sequence: CASSPYLAGAAKNIQYF.

The chain employs TRBV2 and TRBJ2-2; no clear D. This CDR3 has 12 amino acids. The ends were cut back, 6 bases at V and 6 bases at J, with 8 bases in the middle. Germline-derived CDR1 and CDR2 are SNHLY and FYNNEI. The CDR3 reads CASSVPPGELFF. The CDR3 nucleotides are TGTGCCAGCAGCGTGCCCCCCGGGGAGCTGTTTTTT.

The chain couples TRBV9 to TRBJ2-2, with 9 bases aligning to TRBD2. Germline V gene sequence: CDR1 SGDLS, CDR2 YYNGEE. V lost 3 bases, J lost 4 bases, and 10 bases stayed unmatched. CDR3 length: 17 amino acids. CDR3 amino acids: CASSANPGLAVTGELFF. The CDR3 DNA reads TGTGCCAGCAGCGCGAACCCGGGACTAGCCGTCACCGGGGAGCTGTTTTTT.

This clone was detected only once. The chain employs TRBV29-1 and TRBJ2-2; D not certain. The germline V gene encodes CDR1 SQVTM and CDR2 ANQGSEA. V lost 6 bases to trimming and J lost 6 bases, with 5 bases between them. The CDR3 has 10 residues. The CDR3 is CSVNAGELFF. Here the CDR3 DNA reads TGCAGCGTCAACGCCGGGGAGCTGTTTTTT.

The rearrangement uses TRBV5-1 and TRBJ1-1; tentative D call: TRBD1 (6 bases). Between the trimmed V and J ends, which lost 4 bases and 1 base, there was a span of 8 bases. In germline, CDR1 is SGHRS, CDR2 YFSETQ. The CDR3 sequence is 13 residues long. This CDR3 is CASSTGQNTEAFF. For the CDR3, the DNA is TGCGCCAGCAGCACGGGACAGAACACTGAAGCTTTCTTT.

The chain combines TRBV13 with TRBJ2-7; D is uncertain. Deletions cut 2 bases from V and 4 bases from J, with 27 bases between. There are 19 residues in the CDR3. The germline V gene has CDR1 PRHDT and CDR2 FYEKMQ (reference sequence). The CDR3 nucleotides read TGTGCCAGCAGCTTATCAGGCCCTTCGGCGGATCTTCCTAAGTACGAGCAGTACTTC. The encoded protein is CASSLSGPSADLPKYEQYF.

As to this clone: Different DNA sequences within this sample yield the same CDR3. The V call is TRBV28, the J call TRBJ2-3; D is ambiguous. The germline V gene has CDR1 MDHEN and CDR2 SYDVKM. V was trimmed by 4 bases and J by 5 bases, leaving 4 bases between them. There are 11 residues in the CDR3. CDR3 amino acids: CASSSRDTQYF. CDR3 in DNA: TGTGCCAGCAGTTCACGAGATACGCAGTATTTT.

V and J are TRBV6-5 and TRBJ1-1; 12 bases match TRBD1. Germline V gene lookup returns CDR1 MNHEY and CDR2 SVGAGI. With 2 bases clipped from V and 7 bases from J, the junction kept 8 bases outside the gene matches. The CDR3 consists of 16 residues. CDR3 nucleotides: TGTGCCAGCAGTTACGGGACAGGGGGCTATACCGGTGAAGCTTTCTTT. Its translation is CASSYGTGGYTGEAFF.

The chain combines TRBV30 with TRBJ2-4, with TRBD2 matching 10 bases. Trimming took 4 bases from V and 8 from J; bases not matched to a gene: 5. This CDR3 contains 13 residues. The germline V gene has CDR1 GTSNPN and CDR2 SVGIG (reference sequence). CDR3 protein: CAWKAGGGYIQYF. The DNA for the CDR3 is TGTGCCTGGAAAGCGGGAGGGGGATACATTCAGTACTTC.